A single TCR beta chain is shown here with its context. Original analysis: Reference gene primers were amplified, and this amplification served to estimate nucleated cell counts. Sequencing used immunoSEQ multiplex PCR; TCRdb keeps in-frame clones, though not all of them. The V and J calls and the clone size are those of that table, but D and trimming were determined from the DNA. Of about 160,000 clones in the sample, 70% to 80% were seen once. Germline V gene data show CDR1 as SGHTA and CDR2 as FQGTGA. V lost 3 bases to trimming and J lost 1 base, with 6 bases between them. The length of the CDR3 is 13 residues. The sample comes from a study of blood T cell repertoires in COVID-19. At the level of the study: Italy, Spain and the United States were the sources of the convalescent and acute COVID-19 samples. PBMCs, B-cell-depleted T cells, or T cells provided the cDNA or gDNA that made up the material.

The chain recombines TRBV7-3 with TRBJ1-1; no firm D call. Sequencing was carried out using peripheral blood. This clonotype was sampled from a man aged 55 to 70 with acute or convalescent COVID-19. The CDR3: CASSFNGNTEAFF. In DNA form, the CDR3 reads TGTGCCAGCAGCTTCAACGGGAACACTGAAGCTTTCTTT.